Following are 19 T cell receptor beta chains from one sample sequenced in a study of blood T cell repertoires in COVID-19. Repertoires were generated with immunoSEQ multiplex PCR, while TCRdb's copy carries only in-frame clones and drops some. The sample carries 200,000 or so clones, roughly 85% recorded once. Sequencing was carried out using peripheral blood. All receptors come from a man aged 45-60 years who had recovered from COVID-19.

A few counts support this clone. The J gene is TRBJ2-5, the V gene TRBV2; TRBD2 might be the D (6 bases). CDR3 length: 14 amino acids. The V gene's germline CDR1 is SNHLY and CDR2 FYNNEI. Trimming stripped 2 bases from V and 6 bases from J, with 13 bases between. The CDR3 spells CASSENGGLKTQYF. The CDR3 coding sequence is TGTGCCAGCAGTGAAAACGGAGGACTAAAGACCCAGTACTTC.

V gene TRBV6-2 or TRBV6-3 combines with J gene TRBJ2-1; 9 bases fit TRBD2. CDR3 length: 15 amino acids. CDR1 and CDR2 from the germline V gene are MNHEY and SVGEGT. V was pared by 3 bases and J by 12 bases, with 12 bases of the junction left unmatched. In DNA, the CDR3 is TGTGCCAGCAGTTATTCAGCTAGCGGGGTAGGTTGGCAGTTCTTC. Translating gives CASSYSASGVGWQFF.

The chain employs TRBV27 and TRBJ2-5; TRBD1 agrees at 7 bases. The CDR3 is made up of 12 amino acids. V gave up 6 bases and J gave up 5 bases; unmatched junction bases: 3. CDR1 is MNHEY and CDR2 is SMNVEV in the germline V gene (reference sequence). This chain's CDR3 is CASRDRVETQYF. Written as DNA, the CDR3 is TGTGCCAGCAGAGACAGGGTGGAGACCCAGTACTTC.

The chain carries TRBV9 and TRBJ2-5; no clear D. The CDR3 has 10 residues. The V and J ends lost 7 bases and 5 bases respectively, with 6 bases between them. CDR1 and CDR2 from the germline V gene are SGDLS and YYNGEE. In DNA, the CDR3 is TGTGCCAGCGGTGAGGAGACCCAGTACTTC. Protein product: CASGEETQYF.

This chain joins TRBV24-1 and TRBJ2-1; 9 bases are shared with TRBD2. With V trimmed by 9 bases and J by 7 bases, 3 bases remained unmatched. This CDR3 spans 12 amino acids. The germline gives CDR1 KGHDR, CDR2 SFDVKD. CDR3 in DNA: TGTGCCACCCGGACTAGCGAGAATGAGCAGTTCTTC. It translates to CATRTSENEQFF.

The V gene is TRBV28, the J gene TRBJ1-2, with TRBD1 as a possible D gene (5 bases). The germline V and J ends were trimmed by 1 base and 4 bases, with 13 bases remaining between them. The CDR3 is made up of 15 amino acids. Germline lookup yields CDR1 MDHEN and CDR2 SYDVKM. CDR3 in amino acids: CASSLLGGTPYGYTF. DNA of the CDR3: TGTGCCAGCAGTTTATTGGGGGGAACCCCCTATGGCTACACCTTC.

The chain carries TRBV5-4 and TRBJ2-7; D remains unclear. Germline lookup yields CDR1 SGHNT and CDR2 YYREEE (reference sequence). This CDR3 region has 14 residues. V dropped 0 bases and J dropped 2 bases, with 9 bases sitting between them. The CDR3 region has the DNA TGTGCCAGCAGCTTGGTCCAGCGAACCTACGAGCAGTACTTC. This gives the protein CASSLVQRTYEQYF.

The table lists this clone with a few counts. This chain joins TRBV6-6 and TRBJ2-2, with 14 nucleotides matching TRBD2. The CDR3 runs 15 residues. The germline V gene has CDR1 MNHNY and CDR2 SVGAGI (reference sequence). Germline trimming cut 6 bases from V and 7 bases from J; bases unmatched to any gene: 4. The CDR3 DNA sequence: TGTGCCAGCAGATATGGACTAGCGGGAGGCGGGGAGCTGTTTTTT. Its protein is CASRYGLAGGGELFF.

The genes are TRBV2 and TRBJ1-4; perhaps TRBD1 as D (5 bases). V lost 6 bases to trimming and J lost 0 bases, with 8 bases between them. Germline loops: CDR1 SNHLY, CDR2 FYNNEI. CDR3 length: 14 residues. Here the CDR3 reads CASSQTATNEKLFF. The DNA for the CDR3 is TGTGCCAGCAGCCAGACAGCAACTAATGAAAAACTGTTTTTT.

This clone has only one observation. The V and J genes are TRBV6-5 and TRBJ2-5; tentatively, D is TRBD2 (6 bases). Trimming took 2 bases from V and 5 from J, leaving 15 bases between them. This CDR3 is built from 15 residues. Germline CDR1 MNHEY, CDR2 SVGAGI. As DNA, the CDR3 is TGTGCCAGCAGTTACGGTTCGGGAGAGGGGGAGACCCAGTACTTC. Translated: CASSYGSGEGETQYF.

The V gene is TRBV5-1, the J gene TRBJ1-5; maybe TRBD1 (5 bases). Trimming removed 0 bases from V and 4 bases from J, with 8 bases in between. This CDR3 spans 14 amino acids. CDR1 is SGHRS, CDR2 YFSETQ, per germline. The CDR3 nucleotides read TGCGCCAGCAGCTTGGAAGGGGCGAATCAGCCCCAGCATTTT. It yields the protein CASSLEGANQPQHF. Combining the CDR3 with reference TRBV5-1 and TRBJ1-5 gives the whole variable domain KAGVTQTPRYLIKTRGQQVTLSCSPISGHRSVSWYQQTPGQGLQFLFEYFSETQRNKGNFPGRFSGRQFSNSRSEMNVSTLELGDSALYLCASSLEGANQPQHFGDGTRLSIL.

The CDR3 region has the DNA TGTGCCAGCAGCTTAACAAATTCCAAAAACATTCAGTACTTC. Its protein product is CASSLTNSKNIQYF. This chain links TRBV11-1 with TRBJ2-4; no clear D gene. Germline-derived CDR1 and CDR2 are SGHAT and FQDESV (reference sequence). The CDR3 loop spans 14 amino acids. The V end was cut by 2 bases, the J end by 2 bases, with 7 bases between. Supplemented by reference TRBV11-1 and TRBJ2-4, the full variable domain reads EAEVAQSPRYKITEKSQAVAFWCDPISGHATLYWYRQILGQGPELLVQFQDESVVDDSQLPKDRFSAERLKGVDSTLKIQPAELGDSAMYLCASSLTNSKNIQYFGAGTRLSVL.

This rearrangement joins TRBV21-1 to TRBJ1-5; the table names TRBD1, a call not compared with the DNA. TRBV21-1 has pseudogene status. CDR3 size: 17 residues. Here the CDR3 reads CASSRPPGQGCGQPQHF. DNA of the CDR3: TGTGCCAGCAGCCGACCACCGGGACAGGGATGTGGACAGCCCCAGCATTTT.

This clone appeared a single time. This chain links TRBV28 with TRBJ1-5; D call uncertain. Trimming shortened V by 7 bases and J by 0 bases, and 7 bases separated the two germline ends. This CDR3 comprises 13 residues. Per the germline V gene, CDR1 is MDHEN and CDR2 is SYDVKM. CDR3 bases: TGTGCCAGCACCCCAATTAGCAATCAGCCCCAGCATTTT. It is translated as CASTPISNQPQHF.

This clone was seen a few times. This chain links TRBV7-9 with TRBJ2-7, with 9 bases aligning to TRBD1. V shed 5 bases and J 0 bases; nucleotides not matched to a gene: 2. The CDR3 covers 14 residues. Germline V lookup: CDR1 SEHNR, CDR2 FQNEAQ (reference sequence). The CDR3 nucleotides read TGTGCCAGCAGCCCGGACAGGGGCTCCTACGAGCAGTACTTC. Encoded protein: CASSPDRGSYEQYF.

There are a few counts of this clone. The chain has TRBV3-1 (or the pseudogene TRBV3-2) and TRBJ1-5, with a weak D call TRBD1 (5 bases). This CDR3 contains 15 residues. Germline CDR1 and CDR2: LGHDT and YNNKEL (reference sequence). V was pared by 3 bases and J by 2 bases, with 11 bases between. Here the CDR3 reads CASSQGLTGNQPQHF. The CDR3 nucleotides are TGTGCCAGCAGCCAGGGCTTGACAGGCAATCAGCCCCAGCATTTT.

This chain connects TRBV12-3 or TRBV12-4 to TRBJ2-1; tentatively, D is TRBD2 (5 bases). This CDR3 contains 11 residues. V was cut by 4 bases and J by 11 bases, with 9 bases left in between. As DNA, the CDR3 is TGTGCCAGCAGTTCACTAGTTAAGCAGTTCTTC. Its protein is CASSSLVKQFF.

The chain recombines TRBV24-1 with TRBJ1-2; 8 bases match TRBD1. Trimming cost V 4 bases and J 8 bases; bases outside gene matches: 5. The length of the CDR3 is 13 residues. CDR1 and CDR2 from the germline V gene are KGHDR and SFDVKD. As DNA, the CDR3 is TGTGCCACCAGTGACTCGGACAGGGACGGCTACACCTTC. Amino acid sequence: CATSDSDRDGYTF.

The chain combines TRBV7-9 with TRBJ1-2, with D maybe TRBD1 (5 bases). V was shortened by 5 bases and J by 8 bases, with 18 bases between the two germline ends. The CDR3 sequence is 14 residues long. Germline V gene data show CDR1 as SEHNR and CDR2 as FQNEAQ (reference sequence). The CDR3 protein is CASSHSGGLRGYTF. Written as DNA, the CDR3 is TGTGCCAGCAGCCACTCGGGGGGGTTACGGGGCTACACCTTC.